The rows below give T cell receptor beta chains drawn from one sample of a study of beta chain features in type 1 diabetes. Libraries were prepared by immunoSEQ multiplex PCR; TCRdb keeps only in-frame clonotypes and omits some of them. The data contain around 650,000 clones, roughly an eighth of them seen just once; the ten biggest clones take up around 0.12%. The source material was naive CD4+ T cells from blood. These receptors were taken from a young man with type 1 diabetes. Each CDR3 is given without its conserved first and last residue.

j_call v_call cdr3_aa
TRBJ2-7 TRBV18 ATSGGEEYEQY
TRBJ2-3 TRBV7-7 ASSDAGTDTQY
TRBJ1-2 TRBV28 ASRSGIFNYGYT
TRBJ1-1 TRBV20-1 SAPKEGEAF
TRBJ2-1 TRBV6-1 ASRDTGARKDEQF
TRBJ1-5 TRBV4-1 ASSQDRASSSNQPQH
TRBJ2-1 TRBV4-2 ASSQVERQQF
TRBJ2-7 TRBV27 ASSTRTGGAYEQY
TRBJ2-5 TRBV19 ASSRLGTAVQETQY
TRBJ1-2 TRBV7-9 ASSSPDRFYGYT
TRBJ2-7 TRBV25-1 ASSGDRADEQY
TRBJ2-1 TRBV21-1 ASSRQAYNEQF
TRBJ1-6 TRBV11-2 ASSGGVQGTSPLH
TRBJ1-1 TRBV27 ASSPPLGQGSPVVF
TRBJ2-1 TRBV9 ASSVASGGPYNEQF
TRBJ2-2 TRBV7-9 ASSPTGGNTGELF
TRBJ2-2 TRBV4-3 ASSQNTAGELF
TRBJ2-1 TRBV21-1 ASSKREVGHEQF
TRBJ2-5 TRBV29-1 SVEVFGGPGSMETQY
TRBJ1-2 TRBV6-5 ASNPDRGNYGYT
TRBJ2-7 TRBV10-3 AISDATGPYEQY
TRBJ2-7 TRBV27 ASSPPDRGAYEQY
TRBJ2-7 TRBV27 ASSLYRGSVYEQY
TRBJ1-1 TRBV29-1 SVLNRTTGTEAF
TRBJ2-3 TRBV5-1 ASRPGQDSDTQY
TRBJ2-1 TRBV18 ASSPPVSGGEQF
TRBJ1-2 TRBV19 ASSPRTGILYGYT
TRBJ2-2 TRBV14 ASSQELTGELF
TRBJ2-7 TRBV29-1 SVRAGGGEQY
TRBJ2-5 TRBV7-9 ASSLGRDRGETQY
TRBJ2-5 TRBV14 ASSQATGYQETQY
TRBJ2-2 TRBV30 AWSRGTGELF
TRBJ2-7 TRBV19 ASSIGTGAYEQY